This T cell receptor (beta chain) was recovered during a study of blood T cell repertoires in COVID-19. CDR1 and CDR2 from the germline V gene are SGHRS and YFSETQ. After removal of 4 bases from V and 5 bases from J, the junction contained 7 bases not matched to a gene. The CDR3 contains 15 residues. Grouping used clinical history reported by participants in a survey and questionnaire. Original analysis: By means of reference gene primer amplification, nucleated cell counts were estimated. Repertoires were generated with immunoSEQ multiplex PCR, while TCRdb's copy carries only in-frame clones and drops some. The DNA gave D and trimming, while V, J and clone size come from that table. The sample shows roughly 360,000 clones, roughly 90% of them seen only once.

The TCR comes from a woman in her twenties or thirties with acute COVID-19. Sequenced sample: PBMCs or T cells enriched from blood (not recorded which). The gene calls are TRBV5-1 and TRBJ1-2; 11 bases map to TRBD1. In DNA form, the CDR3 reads TGCGCCAGCAGCACGGACAGGGGGCTCCTTTATGGCTACACCTTC. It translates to CASSTDRGLLYGYTF.